These 30 T cell receptor beta chains share one sample of origin, sequenced in a study of neoadjuvant anti-PD-1 for oral cavity cancer. Produced via immunoSEQ multiplex PCR; TCRdb's table is partial and in-frame only. The sample shows about 15,000 clones, 40% of them seen only once. Time point denoted: after neoadjuvant nivolumab, at surgical resection. The input for sequencing was tumor tissue, taken after nivolumab (anti-PD-1) treatment. The source is a person aged 40 to 85 with oral cavity squamous cell carcinoma.

The V call is TRBV7-7, the J call TRBJ2-7; 11 bases are a match to TRBD1. With 6 bases clipped from V and 6 bases from J, the junction kept 4 bases outside the gene matches. Germline CDR1 reads SSHAT; CDR2 reads FNYEAQ (reference sequence). The CDR3 runs to 13 residues. DNA for the CDR3: TGTGCCAGCAGTTCCGGGACAGGGGGCGAGCAGTACTTC. Translating it yields CASSSGTGGEQYF.

This clone was seen a handful of times. The chain has TRBV21-1 and TRBJ1-2. TRBV21-1 represents a pseudogene. The length of the CDR3 is 15 residues. The CDR3 nucleotides are TGTGCCAGCAGCAAATTACGGGCGGACGATTATGGCTACACCTTC. It encodes CASSKLRADDYGYTF.

There are a few counts of this clone. The rearrangement uses TRBV6-1 and TRBJ1-2; TRBD1 is a possible D gene (6 bases). V was shortened by 8 bases and J by 7 bases, with 14 bases between the two germline ends. Germline values: CDR1 MNHNS, CDR2 SASEGT. This CDR3 contains 12 residues. The CDR3: CASFSTGAGYTF. In DNA, the CDR3 is TGTGCCAGCTTCTCGACAGGTGCTGGCTACACCTTC.

V gene TRBV27 combines with J gene TRBJ1-2; 11 bases line up with TRBD1. The CDR3 consists of 14 residues. V lost 5 bases and J lost 8; bases outside the gene matches: 7. Germline-derived CDR1 and CDR2 are MNHEY and SMNVEV (reference sequence). CDR3 loop: CASSTGQGARGYTF. DNA for the CDR3: TGTGCCAGCAGTACCGGACAGGGGGCGAGGGGCTACACCTTC.

This chain joins TRBV10-3 and TRBJ1-1, with a tentative D call TRBD1 (5 bases). V was cut by 6 bases and J by 3 bases, with 11 bases left in between. The CDR3 runs to 13 residues. Germline values: CDR1 ENHRY, CDR2 SYGVKD. The CDR3 coding sequence is TGTGCCATCAGCCTCAGGGAAGACACTGAAGCTTTCTTT. It specifies CAISLREDTEAFF.

This chain joins TRBV5-6 and TRBJ2-7; D might be TRBD1 (7 bases). The CDR3 is 15 amino acids. V was pared by 3 bases and J by 0 bases, with 13 bases between. Germline CDR1 and CDR2: SGHDT and YYEEEE. In DNA form, the CDR3 reads TGTGCCAGCAGCTGGGCGGGACAGAGCTCCTACGAGCAGTACTTC. Translation: CASSWAGQSSYEQYF.

The genes are TRBV14 and TRBJ2-1; D may be TRBD2 (6 bases). Germline CDR1 reads SGHDN; CDR2 reads FVKESK. CDR3 length equals 18 residues. Trimming took 0 bases from V and 1 from J, leaving 16 bases between them. The CDR3 is CASSQDRGSGLSYNEQFF. The CDR3 nucleotides are TGTGCCAGCAGCCAAGATAGGGGTAGCGGTCTTTCCTACAATGAGCAGTTCTTC.

The chain links TRBV9 to TRBJ1-5; possibly TRBD1 for D (5 bases). The CDR3 has 15 residues. Germline lookup yields CDR1 SGDLS and CDR2 YYNGEE. Trimming stripped 1 base from V and 3 bases from J, with 11 bases between. In nucleotides, the CDR3 is TGTGCCAGCAGCGTATCGCCGGGACTCAATCAGCCCCAGCATTTT. Amino acid sequence: CASSVSPGLNQPQHF.

The chain uses TRBV10-1 and TRBJ2-2, with D hard to call. The germline CDR1 and CDR2 sequences are WNHNN and SYGVQD (reference sequence). V gave up 6 bases and J gave up 5 bases, with 10 bases separating them. The CDR3 is 13 amino acids. Written as DNA, the CDR3 is TGCGCCAGCAGAGCCCAAGGGACCGGGGAGCTGTTTTTT. Translating it yields CASRAQGTGELFF.

This clone came up a few times. V is TRBV7-9 and J is TRBJ2-7; TRBD1 is a possible D gene (6 bases). V was pared by 2 bases and J by 5 bases, with 10 bases between. The CDR3 has 13 amino acids. The germline V gene encodes CDR1 SEHNR and CDR2 FQNEAQ (reference sequence). CDR3 coding DNA: TGTGCCAGCAGCTTATGGGGGCACGACGAGCAGTACTTC. It translates to CASSLWGHDEQYF. Together with reference TRBV7-9 and TRBJ2-7, the CDR3 gives the full variable domain: DTGVSQNPRHKITKRGQNVTFRCDPISEHNRLYWYRQTLGQGPEFLTYFQNEAQLEKSRLLSDRFSAERPKGSFSTLEIQRTEQGDSAMYLCASSLWGHDEQYFGPGTRLTVT.

This clone appeared a single time. The chain carries TRBV10-1 and TRBJ2-7, with TRBD1 matching over 9 bases. V trimming: 1 base; J trimming: 0 bases; junction bases outside the gene matches: 10. The CDR3 totals 18 residues. Germline V CDR1 and CDR2: WNHNN, SYGVQD (reference sequence). CDR3 amino acids: CASSEYKRTGDTSYEQYF. In DNA form, the CDR3 reads TGCGCCAGCAGTGAGTACAAGAGGACAGGGGATACCTCCTACGAGCAGTACTTC.

The V gene is TRBV27, the J gene TRBJ2-2; D possibly corresponds to TRBD1 (5 bases). This CDR3 region has 16 residues. V shed 0 bases and J shed 4 bases, with 12 bases lying between them. CDR1 and CDR2 from the germline V gene are MNHEY and SMNVEV (reference sequence). Written as DNA, the CDR3 is TGTGCCAGCAGTTTATCGTGGGGCGATAGCACCGGGGAGCTGTTTTTT. Amino acids: CASSLSWGDSTGELFF.

This clone turned up a few times. The chain couples TRBV7-2 to TRBJ1-1; TRBD1 agrees at 8 bases. This CDR3 has 13 residues. Germline CDR1 and CDR2: SGHTA and FQGNSA. The J segment lost 4 bases and the V segment lost 3 bases, leaving 1 base of the junction unmatched. CDR3 sequence: CASSFGQGTEAFF. CDR3 in DNA: TGTGCCAGCAGCTTCGGACAGGGCACTGAAGCTTTCTTT.

This clone was seen once. The genes are TRBV5-1 and TRBJ1-1; 11 nucleotides agree with TRBD1. This CDR3 is 17 amino acids long. The germline CDR1 and CDR2 sequences are SGHRS and YFSETQ. The V segment lost 4 bases and the J segment 0 bases; nucleotides outside the gene matches: 8. The DNA for the CDR3 is TGCGCCAGCAGCCTCCGGGACAGGGGGGCCATGAACACTGAAGCTTTCTTT. Amino acid sequence: CASSLRDRGAMNTEAFF.

The chain recombines TRBV7-2 with TRBJ1-2; D is perhaps TRBD1 (5 bases). Germline V gene sequence: CDR1 SGHTA, CDR2 FQGNSA. The CDR3 consists of 17 residues. The V gene lost 5 bases and the J gene lost 5 bases, with 24 bases spanning the gap. The CDR3 bases are TGTGCCAGCAGCCTAGTAGGCGATTCGGGGGTAGGATATGGCTACACCTTC. It codes for CASSLVGDSGVGYGYTF. Using reference TRBV7-2 and TRBJ1-2 for the parts outside the CDR3, the full variable domain is GAGVSQSPSNKVTEKGKDVELRCDPISGHTALYWYRQSLGQGLEFLIYFQGNSAPDKSGLPSDRFSAERTGGSVSTLTIQRTQQEDSAVYLCASSLVGDSGVGYGYTFGSGTRLTVV.

The chain uses TRBV6-9 and TRBJ2-3; 12 bases are shared with TRBD2. The germline V gene has CDR1 MNHGY and CDR2 SVAAGI. The V segment lost 4 bases and the J segment 7 bases; nucleotides outside the gene matches: 12. The CDR3 runs to 17 residues. CDR3 sequence (DNA): TGTGCCAGCAGTTCCCACCCGACTAGCGGGGGCGCTAATACGCAGTATTTT. Residues: CASSSHPTSGGANTQYF.

This clone has only a few counts. This chain uses TRBV28 with TRBJ2-7, with 7 positions matching TRBD2. V trimming: 3 bases; J trimming: 0 bases; junction bases outside the gene matches: 5. CDR3 length: 15 amino acids. Per the germline V gene, CDR1 is MDHEN and CDR2 is SYDVKM. The CDR3, as DNA: TGTGCCAGCAGTTTTCCCGGGGGGTACTCCTACGAGCAGTACTTC. It translates to CASSFPGGYSYEQYF.

This clone was counted between two and nine times. The gene calls are TRBV19 and TRBJ1-2; D perhaps matches TRBD1 (5 bases). CDR3 length: 15 amino acids. Germline V gives CDR1 LNHDA, CDR2 SQIVND (reference sequence). Trimming stripped 6 bases from V and 2 bases from J, with 16 bases between. CDR3 nucleotide sequence: TGTGCCAGTAGCTCGACAGCCACAACCAACTATGGCTACACCTTC. Its protein is CASSSTATTNYGYTF.

V is TRBV7-3 and J is TRBJ2-1, with 10 bases lining up with TRBD1. In germline, CDR1 is SGHTA, CDR2 FQGTGA. The CDR3 extends over 15 amino acids. The junction had 7 bases not matched to a gene; V was cut back by 6 bases and J by 5 bases. CDR3: CASRPTGGQNNEQFF. The CDR3 nucleotides read TGTGCCAGCAGGCCGACAGGGGGCCAGAACAATGAGCAGTTCTTC. The full variable domain, its missing parts supplied by reference TRBV7-3 and TRBJ2-1, is GAGVSQTPSNKVTEKGKYVELRCDPISGHTALYWYRQSLGQGPEFLIYFQGTGAADDSGLPNDRFFAVRPEGSVSTLKIQRTERGDSAVYLCASRPTGGQNNEQFFGPGTRLTVL.

The J gene is TRBJ1-1, the V gene TRBV5-6; 9 bases map to TRBD1. After removal of 3 bases from V and 1 base from J, the junction contained 4 bases not matched to a gene. The germline V gene has CDR1 SGHDT and CDR2 YYEEEE. This CDR3 spans 15 amino acids. This chain's CDR3 is CASSSWDRENTEAFF. DNA for the CDR3: TGTGCCAGCAGCTCCTGGGACAGGGAGAACACTGAAGCTTTCTTT.

By sample fraction, this clone is medium-sized. V gene TRBV19 combines with J gene TRBJ1-1; TRBD1 matches 10 bases. In germline, CDR1 is LNHDA, CDR2 SQIVND (reference sequence). Trimming at V came to 6 bases and at J to 1 base, leaving 5 bases not matched to a gene. The CDR3 has 15 residues. The CDR3 loop reads CASSWDRGRNTEAFF. The CDR3, as DNA: TGTGCCAGTAGCTGGGACAGGGGACGGAACACTGAAGCTTTCTTT.

With regard to this clone: The junction does not match germline at one end; this may be a read error. V and J are TRBV6-1 and TRBJ1-2, with D perhaps matching TRBD1 (5 bases). The CDR3 contains 14 residues. Looked up from germline, CDR1 is MNHNS and CDR2 is SASEGT. The CDR3 loop is CAISEQQDGYGYTF. The DNA for the CDR3 is TGTGCCATCAGTGAACAACAGGACGGCTATGGCTACACCTTC.

J is TRBJ1-4 and V is TRBV11-3; no reliable D call. Looked up from germline, CDR1 is SGHNT and CDR2 is YENEEA. This CDR3 comprises 12 residues. Trimming stripped 5 bases from V and 8 bases from J, with 9 bases between. CDR3: CASSHGREKLFF. The CDR3 coding sequence is TGTGCCAGCAGCCACGGACGGGAAAAACTGTTTTTT.

The chain carries TRBV19 and TRBJ2-7, with TRBD2 matching over 9 bases. The CDR3 has 14 amino acids. V was pared by 5 bases and J by 5 bases, with 7 bases of the junction left unmatched. Per germline, CDR1 LNHDA and CDR2 SQIVND (reference sequence). CDR3 in DNA: TGTGCCAGTAGTGCCAGCGGGGGGCGGAACGAGCAGTACTTC. Protein: CASSASGGRNEQYF.

J is TRBJ1-4 and V is TRBV10-1; 7 nucleotides match TRBD1. With 11 bases clipped from V and 4 bases from J, the junction kept 19 bases outside the gene matches. The CDR3 sequence is 17 residues long. The germline V gene encodes CDR1 WNHNN and CDR2 SYGVQD (reference sequence). The CDR3 DNA reads TGCGCCTCGCCCAGGGACAGAGCGTTTATAGGTAATGAAAAACTGTTTTTT. Translation: CASPRDRAFIGNEKLFF.

The chain combines TRBV18 with TRBJ2-7; possibly TRBD1 for D (6 bases). CDR1 and CDR2 (germline): KGHSH, LQKENI. The CDR3 runs to 16 residues. Trimming stripped 4 bases from V and 0 bases from J, with 16 bases between. The CDR3 DNA reads TGTGCCAGCTCACTGACAGGACAGAGTCTCTCCTACGAGCAGTACTTC. Amino acid sequence: CASSLTGQSLSYEQYF.

This clone has just a few counts. The chain employs TRBV29-1 and TRBJ2-7; 12 nucleotides match TRBD2. This CDR3 has 14 residues. Germline CDR1 reads SQVTM; CDR2 reads ANQGSEA. The V gene end was trimmed by 4 bases and the J gene end by 4 bases; junction bases not matched to a gene: 5. In DNA, the CDR3 is TGCAGCGTTGCTCGGACTAGCGGGAATTACGAGCAGTACTTC. Its protein is CSVARTSGNYEQYF.

V usage is TRBV18 and J usage is TRBJ1-5; no reliable D call. The germline gives CDR1 KGHSH, CDR2 LQKENI. With 5 bases removed from V and 0 bases from J, the gap between germline ends came to 8 bases. The CDR3 has 14 residues. The CDR3 nucleotides read TGTGCCAGCTCAACATACTATAGCAATCAGCCCCAGCATTTT. Its translation is CASSTYYSNQPQHF.

V usage is TRBV6-5 and J usage is TRBJ1-1; D remains ambiguous. The CDR3 contains 13 residues. Germline-derived CDR1 and CDR2 are MNHEY and SVGAGI. V gave up 7 bases and J gave up 0 bases, with 9 bases separating them. The DNA for the CDR3 is TGTGCCAGCAAGATCCCCATGAACACTGAAGCTTTCTTT. It specifies CASKIPMNTEAFF.

This clone has a handful of counts. CDR3 protein: CASSPSDIYGYTF. Here the CDR3 DNA reads TGTGCCAGCTCACCATCAGACATCTATGGCTACACCTTC. V and J are TRBV18 and TRBJ1-2; no reliable D call. The CDR3 covers 13 residues. Germline-derived CDR1 and CDR2 are KGHSH and LQKENI. V gave up 2 bases and J gave up 4 bases, with 8 bases separating them. Together with reference TRBV18 and TRBJ1-2, the CDR3 gives the full variable domain: NAGVMQNPRHLVRRRGQEARLRCSPMKGHSHVYWYRQLPEEGLKFMVYLQKENIIDESGMPKERFSAEFPKEGPSILRIQQVVRGDSAAYFCASSPSDIYGYTFGSGTRLTVV.